This T cell receptor beta chain appears in the sequencing data of a study of Graves' ophthalmopathy and Graves' hyperthyroidism. Study summary: Peripheral blood was collected at initial diagnosis, before any treatment.

The CDR3 loop spans 19 amino acids. After removal of 5 bases from V and 4 bases from J, the junction contained 20 bases not matched to a gene. Germline V gene data show CDR1 as SGHVS and CDR2 as FQNEAQ. Investigators amplified TCR beta CDR3 regions from RNA transcripts. Second-round multiplex PCR came after a first-round RT-PCR that employed HTBI primers. TCRdb independently ran MiXCR on the multiplex PCR reads; one entry per CDR3 protein. There are over 650,000 distinct CDR3 sequences in the sample; roughly two fifths occur only once, and over 2.5% lies in the top ten. Moderate-to-severe activity, CAS ≥3, NOSPECS ≥4 and a duration under 3 months were seen in donors with ophthalmopathy. Out of about 9.3 ml of fresh peripheral blood, PBMCs were obtained. Only a few counts were recorded for this clonotype.

The receptor was isolated from an adult man with Graves' ophthalmopathy. The sequenced sample was peripheral blood. The chain links TRBV7-8 to TRBJ1-5, with 7 nucleotides matching TRBD1. CDR3 region: CASSPTPTGWEGRNQPQHF. DNA of the CDR3: TGTGCCAGCAGCCCCACCCCGACAGGGTGGGAGGGTAGAAATCAGCCCCAGCATTTT.